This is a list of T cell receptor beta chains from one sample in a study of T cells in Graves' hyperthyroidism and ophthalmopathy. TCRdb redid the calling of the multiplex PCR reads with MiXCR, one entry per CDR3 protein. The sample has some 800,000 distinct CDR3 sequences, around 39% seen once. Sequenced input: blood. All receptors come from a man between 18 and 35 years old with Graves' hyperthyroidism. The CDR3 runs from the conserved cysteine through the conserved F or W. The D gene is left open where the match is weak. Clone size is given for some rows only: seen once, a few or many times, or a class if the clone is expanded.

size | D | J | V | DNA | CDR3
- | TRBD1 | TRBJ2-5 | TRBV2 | TGTGCCAGAAGCCAAGGGACAGGGGGCGTGGAGACCCAGTACTTC | CARSQGTGGVETQYF
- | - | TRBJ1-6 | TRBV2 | TGTGCCACCTGGGACGGCGATGAGGCCCTCCACTTT | CATWDGDEALHF
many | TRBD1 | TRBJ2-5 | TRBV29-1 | TGCAGCGTAGGTAAAGGGACAGGGCAAGAGACCCAGTACTTC | CSVGKGTGQETQYF
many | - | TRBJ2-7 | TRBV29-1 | TGCAGCGTTGATCCCCTCAGGCCTCCGACCCCCTACGAGCAGTACTTC | CSVDPLRPPTPYEQYF
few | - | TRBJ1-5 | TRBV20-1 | TGCAGTGGTCAGACTGGGGATCAGCCCCAGCATTTT | CSGQTGDQPQHF
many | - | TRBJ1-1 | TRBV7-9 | TGTGCCAGCAGCTTAGACTGGGCAGAAGCTTTCTTT | CASSLDWAEAFF
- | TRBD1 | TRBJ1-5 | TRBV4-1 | TGCGCCAGCAGCCAAGCAGGGGGACTTTATCAGCCCCAGCATTTT | CASSQAGGLYQPQHF
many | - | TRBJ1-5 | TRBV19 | TGTGCCAGTAGTCCCCAGGGAGCCAGCAATCAGCCCCAGCATTTT | CASSPQGASNQPQHF
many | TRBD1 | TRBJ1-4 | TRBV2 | TGTGCCAGTGGGTGGAGACAGGGGGAAAAACTGTTTTTT | CASGWRQGEKLFF
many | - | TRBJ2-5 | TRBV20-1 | TGCAGTGCGGAACATGAGACCCAGTACTTC | CSAEHETQYF
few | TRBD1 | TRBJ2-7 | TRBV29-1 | TGCAGCGCAGGGGGAACTTGGTACGAGCAGTACTTC | CSAGGTWYEQYF